This T cell receptor (beta chain) was documented in a study of blood T cells in healthy people across ages. The CDR3 is 17 amino acids. Germline loops: CDR1 ENHRY, CDR2 SYGVKD. Details on this clonotype: Germline is not matched at one junction end, which may reflect a read error.

A second about 6 to 11 cycle PCR used barcoded and J-beta primers. MiXCR, run by TCRdb on the 5' RACE reads, gives a single entry per CDR3 protein. Of fewer than 2,000,000 distinct CDR3 sequences listed, about 31% are singletons. The rearrangement links TRBV10-3 to TRBJ2-2; 14 bases are shared with TRBD2. The sequenced material came from blood. The receptor's source is a young woman in good health. This CDR3 is CAIRGTSGGQNAGELFF. CDR3 DNA: TGTGCCATCAGAGGGACTAGCGGGGGCCAGAACGCCGGGGAGCTGTTTTTT.